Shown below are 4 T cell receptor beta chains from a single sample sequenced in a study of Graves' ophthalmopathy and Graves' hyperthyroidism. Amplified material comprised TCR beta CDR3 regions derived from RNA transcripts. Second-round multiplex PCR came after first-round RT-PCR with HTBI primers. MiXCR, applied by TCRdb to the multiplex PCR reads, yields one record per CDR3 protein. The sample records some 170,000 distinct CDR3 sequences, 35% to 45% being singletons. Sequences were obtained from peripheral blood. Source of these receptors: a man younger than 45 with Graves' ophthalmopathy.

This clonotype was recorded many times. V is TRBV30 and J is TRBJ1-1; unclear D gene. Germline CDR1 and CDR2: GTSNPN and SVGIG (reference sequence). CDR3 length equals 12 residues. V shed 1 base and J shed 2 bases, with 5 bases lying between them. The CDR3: CAWSERNTEAFF. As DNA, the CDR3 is TGTGCCTGGAGTGAACGTAACACTGAAGCTTTCTTT.

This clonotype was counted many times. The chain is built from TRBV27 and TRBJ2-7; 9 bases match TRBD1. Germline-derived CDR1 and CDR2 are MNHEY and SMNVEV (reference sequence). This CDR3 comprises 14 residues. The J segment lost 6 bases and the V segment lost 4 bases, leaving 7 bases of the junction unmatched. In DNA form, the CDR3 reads TGTGCCAGCAGTTGGGGGACAGGGCCCCTCGAGCAGTACTTC. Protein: CASSWGTGPLEQYF.

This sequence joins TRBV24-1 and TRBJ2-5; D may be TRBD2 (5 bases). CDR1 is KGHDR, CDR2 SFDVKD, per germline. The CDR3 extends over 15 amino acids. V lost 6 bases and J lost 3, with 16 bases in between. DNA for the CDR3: TGTGCCACCAGTTCAGCCTATTCGGGAAAAGAGACCCAGTACTTC. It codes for CATSSAYSGKETQYF.

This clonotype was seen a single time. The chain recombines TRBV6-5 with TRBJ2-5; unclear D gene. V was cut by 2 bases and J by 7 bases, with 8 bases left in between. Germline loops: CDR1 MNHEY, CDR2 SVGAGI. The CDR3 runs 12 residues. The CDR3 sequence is CASSYRTGTQYF. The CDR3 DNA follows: TGTGCCAGCAGTTACAGGACCGGGACCCAGTACTTC.